The entry that follows covers one T cell receptor (beta chain) sequence. The antigen is unknown. The data were taken from a study of cytomegalovirus exposure and HLA in healthy donors. In the study overall: Of 398 genotyped donors, 81% clustered with self-reported Caucasian donors.

Whole-study results and caveats: One variant, a missense change in DCLRE1C, was linked in a later analysis to TCR beta V- and J-gene trimming.

PCR primers comprised 60 Vbeta and 13 Jbeta primers. Here immunoSEQ multiplex PCR was the method, and the copy in TCRdb shows in-frame clones only, minus some. The sample has approximately 170,000 clones, less than 90% seen once. Healthy individuals who donated bone marrow served as the donors. V was clipped by 9 bases and J by 4 bases, with 19 bases between them. This CDR3 region has 15 residues. The germline V gene encodes CDR1 MDHEN and CDR2 SYDVKM. The chain employs TRBV28 and TRBJ2-1; perhaps TRBD1 as D (6 bases). The TCR originated in a man aged 45-60 years in good health and CMV-seropositive. Sequences were obtained from PBMCs. The CDR3 sequence is CASTGGAPGYNEQFF. In nucleotides, the CDR3 is TGTGCCAGTACTGGGGGCGCACCCGGTTACAATGAGCAGTTCTTC.